The 7 T cell receptor beta chains listed next were all sequenced from one sample in a study of blood T cells in healthy people across ages. The authors ran a second PCR of about 7 to 11 cycles using a sample-barcoded 5' primer and a J-beta primer mix. TCRdb passed the 5' RACE reads through MiXCR, listing each CDR3 protein once. The sample lists 650,000 to 950,000 distinct CDR3 sequences; under 45% were seen once. The specimen was blood. These receptor sequences come from a man between 60 and 75 years old in good health.

The chain couples TRBV7-2 to TRBJ2-1; no clear D gene. The CDR3 is 14 residues long. The ends were cut back, 0 bases at V and 7 bases at J, with 10 bases in the middle. In germline, CDR1 is SGHTA, CDR2 FQGNSA. The CDR3 here is CASSLANLENEQFF. As DNA, the CDR3 is TGTGCCAGCAGCTTAGCCAATCTTGAGAATGAGCAGTTCTTC.

This clonotype was seen a handful of times. The chain joins TRBV5-5 to TRBJ2-1; D is undetermined. The CDR3 has 15 residues. V lost 1 base and J 4 bases, leaving 12 bases between the germline ends. Germline V gene data show CDR1 as SGHKS and CDR2 as YYEKEE (reference sequence). The CDR3 nucleotides are TGTGCCAGCAGCTTGATATCGGGTCAGTACAATGAGCAGTTCTTC. Encoded protein: CASSLISGQYNEQFF.

The J gene is TRBJ2-3, the V gene TRBV29-1; 8 positions match TRBD1. CDR3 length: 11 residues. CDR1 SQVTM and CDR2 ANQGSEA come from the germline V gene. V lost 6 bases and J lost 5; bases outside the gene matches: 1. CDR3 amino acids: CSVDRGDTQYF. The CDR3 bases are TGCAGCGTAGACAGGGGAGATACGCAGTATTTT.

The V and J genes are TRBV16 and TRBJ2-1; D possibly uses TRBD1 or TRBD2 (5 bases each). The end of the DNA fits TRBJ2-7 better, so the J call may be wrong. This CDR3 has 14 residues. Germline V gives CDR1 KGHSY, CDR2 FQNENV. The CDR3 sequence is CASSLGTDIHEQYF. The CDR3 DNA reads as TGTGCCAGCAGCCTGGGGACCGACATTCACGAGCAGTACTTC.

This chain joins TRBV5-1 and TRBJ2-1; 7 nucleotides match TRBD2. The germline CDR1 and CDR2 sequences are SGHRS and YFSETQ. This CDR3 spans 17 amino acids. V gave up 0 bases and J gave up 2 bases; unmatched junction bases: 8. The CDR3 region is CASSLVGLAVPYNEQFF. Written as DNA, the CDR3 is TGCGCCAGCAGCTTGGTGGGTCTAGCGGTCCCCTACAATGAGCAGTTCTTC.

The chain has TRBV19 and TRBJ1-2; D is undetermined. The germline gives CDR1 LNHDA, CDR2 SQIVND (reference sequence). There are 15 residues in the CDR3. V lost 2 bases and J lost 0, with 10 bases in between. The DNA for the CDR3 is TGTGCCAGTAGTATATTGGGCAGCTCTAACTATGGCTACACCTTC. It translates to CASSILGSSNYGYTF.

This chain connects TRBV2 to TRBJ2-7; D ambiguous. The DNA end lines up better with TRBJ2-5; the J call may be wrong. The V gene's germline CDR1 is SNHLY and CDR2 FYNNEI. This CDR3 has 12 amino acids. In DNA form, the CDR3 reads TGTGCCAGCATTTCTACGGAAGAGACCCAGTACTTC. Its translation: CASISTEETQYF.